Listed here are 29 T cell receptor beta chains from one sample, sequenced in a study of cytomegalovirus exposure and HLA in healthy donors. It was with 60 Vbeta and 13 Jbeta primers that the PCR ran. TCRdb keeps only in-frame clones here, not all; method: immunoSEQ multiplex PCR. This table holds roughly 180,000 clones, around 80% found once. The sequenced sample consisted of PBMCs. The receptor source for this set is a female donor in good health and CMV-seronegative.

V usage is TRBV9 and J usage is TRBJ2-3, with 10 bases lining up with TRBD2. CDR1 is SGDLS, CDR2 YYNGEE, per germline. The CDR3 spans 15 residues. The junction had 6 bases not matched to a gene; V was cut back by 6 bases and J by 2 bases. The CDR3 nucleotides read TGTGCCAGCACTAGCGGGGGCCTATACACAGATACGCAGTATTTT. Translating gives CASTSGGLYTDTQYF.

V is TRBV10-3 and J is TRBJ1-2; 9 bases fit TRBD1. V shed 6 bases, J shed 6 bases, and the junction held 5 bases outside the gene matches. Per germline, CDR1 ENHRY and CDR2 SYGVKD. The CDR3 has 13 residues. CDR3 in amino acids: CAIRQQGADGYTF. CDR3 sequence (DNA): TGTGCCATCAGACAACAGGGGGCGGATGGCTACACCTTC.

V gene TRBV7-9 combines with J gene TRBJ1-1; no definite D call. Germline V gives CDR1 SEHNR, CDR2 FQNEAQ (reference sequence). CDR3 length: 14 amino acids. The V gene lost 5 bases and the J gene lost 0 bases, with 10 bases spanning the gap. The CDR3 nucleotides read TGTGCCAGCAGCGCGACGGGAATGAACACTGAAGCTTTCTTT. Amino acids: CASSATGMNTEAFF.

CDR3 coding DNA: TGTGCCAGCAGCTTAGGACTAGCGGGAGGACGTGAGCAGTTCTTC. Translation: CASSLGLAGGREQFF. The chain couples TRBV11-2 to TRBJ2-1; 13 bases align to TRBD2. V was clipped by 1 base and J by 9 bases; unmatched bases: 3. Germline V lookup: CDR1 SGHAT, CDR2 FQNNGV. The CDR3 has 15 residues.

Turning to this clone: The sample carries other DNA sequences with the same CDR3. The gene calls are TRBV6-5 and TRBJ2-2, with no clear D. V was trimmed by 4 bases and J by 3 bases, leaving 3 bases between them. From germline, CDR1 is MNHEY and CDR2 SVGAGI. CDR3 size: 12 residues. The CDR3 region is CASSSDTGELFF. In DNA, the CDR3 is TGTGCCAGCAGTTCCGACACCGGGGAGCTGTTTTTT.

The rearrangement uses TRBV12-1 and TRBJ1-1. TRBV12-1 is a known pseudogene. The CDR3 sequence is 8 residues long. CDR3 DNA sequence: TGTGCCAGCCTTGAAGCTTTCTTT. As protein: CASLEAFF.

V is TRBV19 and J is TRBJ1-2; 8 positions match TRBD1. In germline, CDR1 is LNHDA, CDR2 SQIVND (reference sequence). V trimming: 10 bases; J trimming: 8 bases; junction bases outside the gene matches: 12. This CDR3 region has 13 residues. CDR3 in amino acids: CATRPTGVKGYTF. The CDR3 coding sequence is TGTGCCACCCGACCGACAGGGGTAAAGGGCTACACCTTC.

The chain uses TRBV9 and TRBJ2-3; D might be TRBD2 (6 bases). Germline CDR1 is SGDLS and CDR2 is YYNGEE. V lost 3 bases, J lost 4 bases, and 12 bases lay in between. This CDR3 spans 14 amino acids. The CDR3 reads CASSAFPGADTQYF. The CDR3, as DNA: TGTGCCAGCAGCGCCTTTCCGGGGGCAGATACGCAGTATTTT.

As to this clone: Compared with germline, one end of the junction differs, possibly owing to a read error. The chain couples TRBV18 to TRBJ2-4; 9 bases are a match to TRBD2. CDR1 KGHSH and CDR2 LQKENI come from the germline V gene. CDR3 length equals 16 residues. The chain's CDR3 is CASSPSQGLAKNSQYF. For the CDR3, the DNA is TGTGCCAGCTCACCAAGTCAGGGACTAGCCAAAAACAGTCAGTACTTC.

The chain links TRBV27 to TRBJ1-2, with D hard to call. V lost 2 bases and J lost 0, with 22 bases in between. There are 19 residues in the CDR3. Looked up from germline, CDR1 is MNHEY and CDR2 is SMNVEV (reference sequence). The CDR3 loop is CASSLTARVSRVTNYGYTF. The CDR3 DNA follows: TGTGCCAGCAGTTTAACCGCGAGAGTCTCGAGGGTGACTAACTATGGCTACACCTTC.

The CDR3 loop is CASSVDPRDWRGSEQFF. Here the CDR3 DNA reads TGTGCCAGCAGCGTAGACCCCCGGGACTGGAGAGGGAGTGAGCAGTTCTTC. The rearrangement links TRBV9 to TRBJ2-1; D is possibly TRBD2 (6 bases). The germline V and J ends were trimmed by 0 bases and 9 bases, with 22 bases remaining between them. CDR3 size: 17 residues. The V gene's germline CDR1 is SGDLS and CDR2 YYNGEE.

The chain carries TRBV29-1 and TRBJ1-5, with TRBD1 matching 8 bases. V lost 5 bases and J lost 6; bases outside the gene matches: 9. Germline loops: CDR1 SQVTM, CDR2 ANQGSEA. The CDR3 covers 14 residues. CDR3 sequence (DNA): TGCAGCGTTACGACCGGGACAGGTTTTCAGCCCCAGCATTTT. This gives the protein CSVTTGTGFQPQHF.

This chain uses TRBV7-9 with TRBJ1-5, with a possible D match to TRBD1 (6 bases). This CDR3 spans 14 amino acids. Germline CDR1 and CDR2: SEHNR and FQNEAQ (reference sequence). Trimming cost V 4 bases and J 6 bases, with 13 bases left between them. The CDR3 region has the DNA TGTGCCAGCAGCTCAGGGCAGGGGAGTCAGCCCCAGCATTTT. It encodes CASSSGQGSQPQHF.

This clone turned up a few times. This chain joins TRBV5-1 and TRBJ2-5, with 7 bases matching TRBD2. Losses at the gene ends were 4 bases for V and 2 bases for J; bases not matched to a gene: 5. CDR1 and CDR2 (germline): SGHRS, YFSETQ. The CDR3 is 14 residues long. DNA of the CDR3: TGCGCCAGCAGCCCTACTAGCGCGCAAGAGACCCAGTACTTC. It translates to CASSPTSAQETQYF. The full variable domain, rest sourced from reference TRBV5-1 and TRBJ2-5, is KAGVTQTPRYLIKTRGQQVTLSCSPISGHRSVSWYQQTPGQGLQFLFEYFSETQRNKGNFPGRFSGRQFSNSRSEMNVSTLELGDSALYLCASSPTSAQETQYFGPGTRLLVL.

The rearrangement links TRBV7-9 to TRBJ2-2, with TRBD1 matching 7 bases. CDR1 is SEHNR, CDR2 FQNEAQ, per germline (reference sequence). The CDR3 contains 15 residues. V lost 6 bases to trimming and J lost 2 bases; unmatched junction nucleotides: 6. Here the CDR3 DNA reads TGTGCCAGCAGTCGGGACAGTACTAACACCGGGGAGCTGTTTTTT. Translated: CASSRDSTNTGELFF. Variable domain in full (rest from reference TRBV7-9 and TRBJ2-2): DTGVSQNPRHKITKRGQNVTFRCDPISEHNRLYWYRQTLGQGPEFLTYFQNEAQLEKSRLLSDRFSAERPKGSFSTLEIQRTEQGDSAMYLCASSRDSTNTGELFFGEGSRLTVL.

V and J are TRBV18 and TRBJ2-2, with D tentatively TRBD1 (6 bases). V lost 5 bases and J lost 2, with 9 bases in between. Per the germline V gene, CDR1 is KGHSH and CDR2 is LQKENI. The CDR3 consists of 14 residues. CDR3 protein: CASSGQINTGELFF. The CDR3 nucleotides are TGTGCCAGCTCAGGACAGATCAACACCGGGGAGCTGTTTTTT.

The chain links TRBV7-2 to TRBJ1-2; 7 bases match TRBD1. This CDR3 contains 15 residues. The V and J ends lost 0 bases and 6 bases, in that order; junction bases with no gene match: 7. Germline values: CDR1 SGHTA, CDR2 FQGNSA. The CDR3 DNA sequence: TGTGCCAGCAGCTTAGCCCGGCCCGGACAGGATGGCTACACCTTC. It yields the protein CASSLARPGQDGYTF.

This clone was observed a handful of times. The V call is TRBV7-2, the J call TRBJ2-7; D is ambiguous. V lost 9 bases to trimming and J lost 6 bases, with 12 bases between them. The CDR3 has 11 residues. Germline values: CDR1 SGHTA, CDR2 FQGNSA. Written as DNA, the CDR3 is TGTGCCAGTAGTCCCGCCACCGAGCAGTACTTC. Translated, it gives CASSPATEQYF.

The rearrangement links TRBV4-2 to TRBJ2-7; D gene unclear. This CDR3 spans 13 amino acids. Germline CDR1 and CDR2: LGHNA and YNFKEQ. The V gene lost 1 base and the J gene lost 4 bases, with 8 bases spanning the gap. The CDR3 spells CASSQVVQYEQYF. The CDR3, as DNA: TGTGCCAGCAGCCAAGTGGTGCAGTACGAGCAGTACTTC.

V gene TRBV5-4 combines with J gene TRBJ2-3; 12 positions agree with TRBD2. Germline V gene data show CDR1 as SGHNT and CDR2 as YYREEE (reference sequence). This CDR3 contains 19 residues. The V segment lost 2 bases and the J segment 7 bases; nucleotides outside the gene matches: 17. The CDR3 DNA follows: TGTGCCAGCAGCTTTGGGGGTCTCGGGCTAGCGGGGGGGCTGAATACGCAGTATTTT. Encoded protein: CASSFGGLGLAGGLNTQYF. Filled out from reference TRBV5-4 and TRBJ2-3, the complete variable domain reads ETGVTQSPTHLIKTRGQQVTLRCSSQSGHNTVSWYQQALGQGPQFIFQYYREEENGRGNFPPRFSGLQFPNYSSELNVNALELDDSALYLCASSFGGLGLAGGLNTQYFGPGTRLTVL.

This clone turned up a few times. J is TRBJ2-7 and V is TRBV2, with a possible D match to TRBD2 (5 bases). This CDR3 is 12 amino acids long. Per germline, CDR1 SNHLY and CDR2 FYNNEI. V was cut by 4 bases and J by 4 bases, with 8 bases left in between. The CDR3 bases are TGTGCCAGCAGTGTTACGGGATACGAGCAGTACTTC. Residues: CASSVTGYEQYF. The whole variable domain, remainder taken from reference TRBV2 and TRBJ2-7, is EPEVTQTPSHQVTQMGQEVILRCVPISNHLYFYWYRQILGQKVEFLVSFYNNEISEKSEIFDDQFSVERPDGSNFTLKIRSTKLEDSAMYFCASSVTGYEQYFGPGTRLTVT.

The genes are TRBV6-1 and TRBJ2-7, with 10 nucleotides matching TRBD1. V lost 4 bases, J lost 3 bases, and 3 bases stayed unmatched. CDR1 MNHNS and CDR2 SASEGT come from the germline V gene. There are 14 residues in the CDR3. CDR3 amino acids: CASSGGTGDYEQYF. CDR3 nucleotides: TGTGCCAGCAGTGGCGGGACAGGGGACTACGAGCAGTACTTC.

The chain carries TRBV9 and TRBJ1-5; D unresolved. Germline CDR1 and CDR2: SGDLS and YYNGEE. The CDR3 is 14 amino acids. V lost 3 bases, J lost 4 bases, and 11 bases lay in between. The CDR3 DNA is TGTGCCAGCAGCGCCGGGTTCCTAAATCAGCCCCAGCATTTT. Translation gives CASSAGFLNQPQHF.

This clone has just a few counts. The chain combines TRBV7-2 with TRBJ2-2, with D maybe TRBD2 (6 bases). The germline V and J ends were trimmed by 0 bases and 2 bases, with 10 bases remaining between them. Germline V gene lookup returns CDR1 SGHTA and CDR2 FQGNSA. This CDR3 spans 16 amino acids. CDR3 region: CASSLAAGINTGELFF. The CDR3 nucleotides are TGTGCCAGCAGCTTAGCTGCGGGGATAAACACCGGGGAGCTGTTTTTT. The whole variable domain, remainder taken from reference TRBV7-2 and TRBJ2-2, is GAGVSQSPSNKVTEKGKDVELRCDPISGHTALYWYRQSLGQGLEFLIYFQGNSAPDKSGLPSDRFSAERTGGSVSTLTIQRTQQEDSAVYLCASSLAAGINTGELFFGEGSRLTVL.

CDR3 in amino acids: CAWTVGGGADTQYF. The CDR3 DNA is TGTGCCTGGACGGTAGGGGGCGGGGCAGATACGCAGTATTTT. The J gene is TRBJ2-3, the V gene TRBV30; a possible D gene is TRBD1 (7 bases). CDR1 GTSNPN and CDR2 SVGIG come from the germline V gene (reference sequence). V lost 4 bases to trimming and J lost 4 bases, with 15 bases between them. The CDR3 has 14 residues.

In this sample, this clone turned up a few times. The V and J genes are TRBV7-2 and TRBJ2-5, with D perhaps matching TRBD2 (5 bases). With 2 bases removed from V and 5 bases from J, the gap between germline ends came to 18 bases. The CDR3 sequence is 16 residues long. Germline lookup yields CDR1 SGHTA and CDR2 FQGNSA. The CDR3 spells CASSLLRSSRVETQYF. CDR3 coding DNA: TGTGCCAGCAGCTTATTGCGCAGTTCGAGGGTCGAGACCCAGTACTTC.

The chain joins TRBV27 to TRBJ2-7, with TRBD2 matching 8 bases. The CDR3 spans 16 residues. Germline values: CDR1 MNHEY, CDR2 SMNVEV (reference sequence). Trimming took 0 bases from V and 3 from J; bases not matched to a gene: 7. CDR3 sequence: CASSLSLALADYEQYF. CDR3 nucleotide sequence: TGTGCCAGCAGTTTATCCCTCGCACTAGCGGACTACGAGCAGTACTTC.

The gene calls are TRBV5-1 and TRBJ2-1; D is undetermined. Trimming removed 4 bases at V and 5 bases at J, with 13 bases between. The CDR3 is 14 residues long. Germline V gene lookup returns CDR1 SGHRS and CDR2 YFSETQ. CDR3 amino acids: CASSTGGANNEQFF. DNA of the CDR3: TGCGCCAGCAGCACTGGCGGAGCTAACAATGAGCAGTTCTTC.

V and J are TRBV9 and TRBJ2-1, with 7 bases identical to TRBD1. Germline CDR1 reads SGDLS; CDR2 reads YYNGEE. The CDR3 extends over 15 amino acids. After removal of 0 bases from V and 7 bases from J, the junction contained 7 bases not matched to a gene. CDR3 DNA sequence: TGTGCCAGCAGCGTAGGACAGGGATCCGGTAATGAGCAGTTCTTC. It specifies CASSVGQGSGNEQFF.